These T cell receptor beta chains were read from a single sample in a study of blood T cell repertoires in COVID-19. Assay: immunoSEQ multiplex PCR; the TCRdb copy retains only in-frame clones and omits some. Of around 76,000 clones listed, around 80% are singletons. Sequenced sample: peripheral blood. Receptors originate from a man between 50 and 59 years old with COVID-19, enrolled during active disease. Each CDR3 is given with its conserved first and last residue. The D gene is left open where the match is weak. The size field is filled for only some rows; it gives once, few, many or a size class.

>TRBV4-3|16|NA|TRBJ1-2|NA
CASSQEAVTFNYGYTF
TGCGCCAGCAGCCAAGAGGCGGTTACCTTTAACTATGGCTACACCTTC
>TRBV19|12|NA|TRBJ2-1|many
CASSPVDNEQFF
TGTGCCAGTAGTCCGGTCGACAATGAGCAGTTCTTC
>TRBV6-4|17|NA|TRBJ2-5|NA
CASSDSVGQRSQETQYF
TGTGCCAGCAGTGACTCTGTGGGGCAGCGATCGCAGGAAACCCAGTACTTC
>TRBV7-6|15|TRBD1|TRBJ2-3|few
CASSLGQGKPDTQYF
TGTGCCAGCAGCTTAGGACAGGGGAAGCCAGATACGCAGTATTTT
>TRBV6-5|15|TRBD1|TRBJ2-7|once
CASILRQGVSYEQYF
TGTGCCAGCATCCTACGACAGGGGGTTAGCTACGAGCAGTACTTC
>TRBV5-1|15|TRBD2|TRBJ2-1|once
CASSLGTSGSNEQFF
TGCGCCAGCAGCCTAGGGACTAGCGGGAGTAATGAGCAGTTCTTC
>TRBV5-4|13|TRBD2|TRBJ2-1|few
CASGTNSYNEQFF
TGTGCCAGTGGGACTAACTCCTACAATGAGCAGTTCTTC
>TRBV10-3|15|TRBD2|TRBJ2-7|NA
CAISGPTSGMYEQYF
TGTGCCATCAGTGGCCCAACTAGCGGGATGTACGAGCAGTACTTC
>TRBV6-4|15|TRBD2|TRBJ2-1|many
CASSDSISGNNEQFF
TGTGCCAGCAGTGACTCGATTAGCGGGAACAATGAGCAGTTCTTC
>TRBV5-4|14|TRBD2|TRBJ2-3|few
CASSLSGLAGSQYF
TGTGCCAGCAGCTTGTCGGGACTAGCGGGCTCGCAGTATTTT
>TRBV3-1/TRBV3-2|16|TRBD1|TRBJ1-5|NA
CASSPHSGTGIQPQHF
TGTGCCAGCAGCCCCCATTCCGGGACAGGGATTCAGCCCCAGCATTTT
>TRBV19|14|NA|TRBJ1-5|NA
CASSHETGDQPQHF
TGTGCCAGTAGTCACGAAACCGGGGATCAGCCCCAGCATTTT
>TRBV2|15|TRBD1|TRBJ2-1|few
CASVVPGQGAAEQFF
TGTGCCAGCGTCGTCCCCGGACAGGGGGCAGCTGAGCAGTTCTTC
>TRBV5-4|14|NA|TRBJ1-2|NA
CASSLYEQGHGYTF
TGTGCCAGCAGCTTGTATGAACAGGGACATGGCTACACCTTC
>TRBV7-2|16|NA|TRBJ1-5|NA
CASSPRGGSSNQPQHF
TGTGCCAGCAGCCCCAGGGGTGGGAGCTCAAATCAGCCCCAGCATTTT
>TRBV6-5|13|TRBD1|TRBJ1-5|NA
CASSRTGDQPQHF
TGTGCCAGCAGCCGGACAGGGGATCAGCCCCAGCATTTT
>TRBV28|15|TRBD1|TRBJ2-7|NA
CASSQIGDRGYEQYF
TGTGCCAGCAGCCAGATAGGGGACAGGGGGTACGAGCAGTACTTC
>TRBV2|13|NA|TRBJ2-3|NA
CASSGDFTDTQYF
TGTGCCAGCAGTGGGGACTTCACAGATACGCAGTATTTT
>TRBV3-1/TRBV3-2|14|NA|TRBJ1-6|NA
CASSPTLSRGALHF
TGTGCCAGCAGCCCTACCCTATCCCGGGGGGCCCTCCACTTT
>TRBV30|13|NA|TRBJ1-5|NA
CAWSVLSNQPQHF
TGTGCCTGGAGTGTACTCTCCAATCAGCCCCAGCATTTT
>TRBV6-5|15|NA|TRBJ1-5|NA
CASRARDNSNQPQHF
TGTGCCAGCAGGGCCCGGGACAATAGCAATCAGCCCCAGCATTTT
>TRBV7-8|16|TRBD1|TRBJ2-7|NA
CASSSVRDRGGGEQYF
TGTGCCAGCAGCTCGGTCCGGGACAGGGGCGGTGGCGAGCAGTACTTC
>TRBV27|17|TRBD2|TRBJ2-1|NA
CASSLEITRGRANEQFF
TGTGCCAGCAGTTTAGAGATCACTCGCGGGAGGGCCAATGAGCAGTTCTTC
>TRBV9|15|NA|TRBJ2-3|NA
CASSASSGRTDTQYF
TGTGCCAGCAGCGCGAGTAGCGGACGCACAGATACGCAGTATTTT
>TRBV6-4|16|TRBD2|TRBJ2-3|NA
CASSESAGAGTDTQYF
TGTGCCAGCAGTGAGTCCGCGGGAGCGGGCACAGATACGCAGTATTTT
>TRBV5-1|12|NA|TRBJ2-1|NA
CASRSGVNEQFF
TGCGCCAGCAGGTCAGGGGTCAATGAGCAGTTCTTC
>TRBV13|14|TRBD2|TRBJ2-7|NA
CASSFSGTPYEQYF
TGTGCCAGCAGCTTTAGCGGGACCCCCTACGAGCAGTACTTC
>TRBV5-1|15|TRBD1|TRBJ1-2|NA
CASSETGGNDYGYTF
TGCGCCAGCAGCGAAACAGGGGGCAACGACTATGGCTACACCTTC
>TRBV6-6|15|NA|TRBJ2-1|NA
CASRKLTTSHNEQFF
TGTGCCAGCAGGAAATTGACTACCTCCCACAATGAGCAGTTCTTC
>TRBV27|13|NA|TRBJ1-2|NA
CASSWTASHGYTF
TGTGCCAGCAGTTGGACAGCGAGCCATGGCTACACCTTC
>TRBV5-1|18|TRBD1|TRBJ1-1|NA
CASSFRAGTGKMNTEAFF
TGCGCCAGCAGCTTCCGAGCCGGGACAGGGAAGATGAACACTGAAGCTTTCTTT
>TRBV27|15|TRBD1|TRBJ1-6|NA
CASSRGRTGDSPLHF
TGTGCCAGCAGCCGGGGAAGGACAGGGGATTCACCCCTCCACTTT
>TRBV20-1|13|NA|TRBJ2-7|NA
CSASGYTSYEQYF
TGCAGTGCTAGTGGGTATACATCCTACGAGCAGTACTTC
>TRBV4-1|14|TRBD2|TRBJ2-7|once
CASSQTRTSGEQYF
TGCGCCAGCAGCCAAACTCGGACTAGCGGCGAGCAGTACTTC
>TRBV19|15|TRBD2|TRBJ2-1|NA
CASSRRPSGRDEQFF
TGTGCCAGTAGTAGACGGCCTAGCGGGCGGGATGAGCAGTTCTTC
>TRBV28|14|TRBD1|TRBJ2-3|NA
CAGAGTGASDTQYF
TGTGCCGGCGCGGGGACAGGGGCTTCAGATACGCAGTATTTT
>TRBV6-5|12|NA|TRBJ2-7|NA
CASSYGRGEQYF
TGTGCCAGCAGTTACGGCAGGGGCGAGCAGTACTTC
>TRBV6-2/TRBV6-3|13|NA|TRBJ2-7|NA
CASTPLDGNEQYF
TGTGCCAGCACCCCTCTTGACGGGAACGAGCAGTACTTC
>TRBV5-4|12|NA|TRBJ2-1|NA
CASSSMYNEQFF
TGTGCCAGCAGCTCAATGTACAATGAGCAGTTCTTC
>TRBV28|16|NA|TRBJ2-1|NA
CASSSLPRERRNEQFF
TGTGCCAGCAGTTCCCTTCCCCGGGAAAGAAGGAATGAGCAGTTCTTC
>TRBV11-3|15|TRBD2|TRBJ2-1|NA
CASSFGASGDNEQFF
TGTGCCAGCAGCTTCGGTGCTAGCGGCGACAATGAGCAGTTCTTC
>TRBV6-4|14|NA|TRBJ2-1|NA
CASSASIEPNEQFF
TGTGCCAGCAGCGCCTCGATTGAGCCCAATGAGCAGTTCTTC
>TRBV19|15|NA|TRBJ2-2|NA
CASSKAGPNTGELFF
TGTGCCAGTAGTAAGGCAGGGCCGAACACCGGGGAGCTGTTTTTT
>TRBV28|13|NA|TRBJ2-5|NA
CASSLPGRETQYF
TGTGCCAGCAGTTTGCCCGGGAGAGAGACCCAGTACTTC
>TRBV9|14|TRBD1|TRBJ2-7|medium-sized
CASSSTTGPGEQYF
TGTGCCAGCAGCTCCACGACAGGGCCTGGGGAGCAGTACTTC
>TRBV7-3|13|NA|TRBJ2-3|NA
CASSFQGEVTQYF
TGTGCCAGCAGCTTCCAGGGCGAGGTTACGCAGTATTTT
>TRBV9|15|TRBD1|TRBJ2-7|NA
CASSPQGQGAYEQYF
TGTGCCAGCAGCCCTCAGGGACAGGGGGCCTACGAGCAGTACTTC
>TRBV6-5|14|NA|TRBJ2-5|NA
CASSPIPGQETQYF
TGTGCCAGCAGCCCGATCCCCGGGCAAGAGACCCAGTACTTC
>TRBV15|14|TRBD1|TRBJ2-7|NA
CATTAGTGGAEQYF
TGTGCCACCACGGCTGGGACAGGGGGCGCCGAGCAGTACTTC
>TRBV7-9|15|NA|TRBJ2-5|NA
CASSLVGPRGGTQYF
TGTGCCAGCAGCTTAGTCGGTCCCAGAGGAGGGACCCAGTACTTC
>TRBV4-2|16|NA|TRBJ2-6|many
CASSLPEGWGANVLTF
TGTGCCAGCAGCCTTCCGGAGGGGTGGGGGGCCAACGTCCTGACTTTC
>TRBV6-1|14|TRBD1|TRBJ1-1|NA
CASSETGGSAEAFF
TGTGCCAGCAGTGAGACAGGGGGCAGCGCTGAAGCTTTCTTT